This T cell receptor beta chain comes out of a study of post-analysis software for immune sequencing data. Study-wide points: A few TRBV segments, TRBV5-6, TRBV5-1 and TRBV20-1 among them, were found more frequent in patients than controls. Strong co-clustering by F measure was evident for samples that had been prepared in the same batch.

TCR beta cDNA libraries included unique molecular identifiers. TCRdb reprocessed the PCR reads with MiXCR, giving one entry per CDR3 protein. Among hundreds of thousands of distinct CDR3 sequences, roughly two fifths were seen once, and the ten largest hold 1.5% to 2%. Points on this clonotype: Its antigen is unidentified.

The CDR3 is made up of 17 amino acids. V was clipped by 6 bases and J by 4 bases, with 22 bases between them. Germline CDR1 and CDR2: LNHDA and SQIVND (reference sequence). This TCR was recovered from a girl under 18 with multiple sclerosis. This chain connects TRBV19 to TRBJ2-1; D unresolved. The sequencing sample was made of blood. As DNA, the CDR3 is TGTGCCAGTAGACCGTCTGCAGTACCCTTCGCTTACAATGAGCAGTTCTTC. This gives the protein CASRPSAVPFAYNEQFF.